These 31 T cell receptor beta chains were all obtained from the same sample, sequenced in a study of cytomegalovirus exposure and HLA in healthy donors (dated by TCRdb to the late 2010s). Library construction relied on the immunoSEQ multiplex PCR assay. A mixture of 60 forward primers for TCR Vbeta segments and 13 reverse primers for TCR Jbeta segments was used in the multiplex PCR. TCRdb's version of the immuneACCESS table is confined to in-frame rearrangements and falls short of the full clone set. An unresolved V gene accounts for under half of the shortfall where checked; the remainder is of unknown origin. In this sample the table shows about 160,000 clones, less than 80% of which occur a single time. The ten largest clones capture under 2.5% of the sample. Sequencing input: PBMCs. The receptors were sampled from a man aged 35 to 55 in good health and CMV-seronegative.

The chain uses TRBV7-2 and TRBJ1-5; no definite D call. Trimming took 5 bases from V and 5 from J, leaving 10 bases between them. The CDR3 sequence is 13 residues long. The germline V gene encodes CDR1 SGHTA and CDR2 FQGNSA. The CDR3 DNA reads TGTGCCAGCAGCCTATCCGGTGATCAGCCCCAGCATTTT. Its protein is CASSLSGDQPQHF.

The rearrangement uses TRBV5-1 and TRBJ2-1; 8 bases fit TRBD2. The length of the CDR3 is 14 residues. With 3 bases clipped from V and 5 bases from J, the junction kept 4 bases outside the gene matches. Germline values: CDR1 SGHRS, CDR2 YFSETQ. This CDR3 is CASSSGTSNNEQFF. The CDR3 nucleotides are TGCGCCAGCAGCTCCGGGACTAGTAACAATGAGCAGTTCTTC.

The chain couples TRBV30 to TRBJ2-7, with D tentatively TRBD1 (6 bases). Germline lookup yields CDR1 GTSNPN and CDR2 SVGIG (reference sequence). V shed 3 bases and J shed 1 base, with 22 bases lying between them. The CDR3 is 17 amino acids. The CDR3 protein is CAWSLTGLRDISYEQYF. The CDR3 nucleotides are TGTGCCTGGAGCCTCACTGGACTCCGGGACATATCCTACGAGCAGTACTTC.

This chain links TRBV25-1 with TRBJ1-6; D remains ambiguous. V was clipped by 3 bases and J by 0 bases, with 6 bases between them. Germline assignment: CDR1 MGHDK and CDR2 SYGVNS. The CDR3 has 15 amino acids. This chain's CDR3 is CASSDRGSYNSPLHF. CDR3 sequence (DNA): TGTGCCAGCAGTGACCGGGGCTCCTATAATTCACCCCTCCACTTT. Looking up the rest from reference TRBV25-1 and TRBJ1-6 gives the full variable domain: EADIYQTPRYLVIGTGKKITLECSQTMGHDKMYWYQQDPGMELHLIHYSYGVNSTEKGDLSSESTVSRIRTEHFPLTLESARPSHTSQYLCASSDRGSYNSPLHFGNGTRLTVT.

The V and J genes are TRBV29-1 and TRBJ2-7; D gene ambiguous. Trimming took off 4 bases at V and 3 bases at J, with 16 bases between the two ends. The CDR3 runs to 14 residues. CDR1 and CDR2 from the germline V gene are SQVTM and ANQGSEA. The CDR3 DNA reads TGCAGCGTTGTTGGCCCCCCAGATAACTACGAGCAGTACTTC. Its protein is CSVVGPPDNYEQYF.

The gene calls are TRBV7-9 and TRBJ2-2; 7 bases match TRBD2. CDR3 size: 13 residues. The J segment lost 4 bases and the V segment lost 4 bases, leaving 0 bases of the junction unmatched. CDR1 is SEHNR and CDR2 is FQNEAQ in the germline V gene (reference sequence). CDR3 in amino acids: CASSWTSTGELFF. In DNA, the CDR3 is TGTGCCAGCAGCTGGACTAGCACCGGGGAGCTGTTTTTT.

About this clone itself: The sample carries other DNA sequences with the same CDR3. The chain recombines TRBV7-9 with TRBJ2-3; a weak D match, TRBD2 (7 bases). CDR1 is SEHNR and CDR2 is FQNEAQ in the germline V gene (reference sequence). The CDR3 totals 15 residues. The ends were cut back, 5 bases at V and 2 bases at J, with 14 bases in the middle. The CDR3 DNA reads TGTGCCAGCAGCCTCAGGGGAGGGAACACAGATACGCAGTATTTT. Translation gives CASSLRGGNTDTQYF.

The gene calls are TRBV29-1 and TRBJ2-7; a weak D match, TRBD1 (7 bases). Trimming cost V 2 bases and J 3 bases, with 20 bases left between them. The germline CDR1 and CDR2 sequences are SQVTM and ANQGSEA. This CDR3 region has 16 residues. CDR3 in amino acids: CSVEKRGQGGDYEQYF. CDR3 in DNA: TGCAGCGTTGAAAAGAGGGGGCAGGGCGGGGACTACGAGCAGTACTTC.

The chain carries TRBV5-1 and TRBJ2-5; possibly TRBD2 for D (6 bases). The closer fit of TRBJ2-7 to the DNA end suggests the J call may be wrong. Per germline, CDR1 SGHRS and CDR2 YFSETQ. This CDR3 spans 15 amino acids. In DNA, the CDR3 is TGCGCCAGCAGCTTGGGTTGGGGGACTCTCTACGAGCAGTACTTC. It specifies CASSLGWGTLYEQYF.

V usage is TRBV19 and J usage is TRBJ2-7, with 8 bases lining up with TRBD2. This CDR3 has 14 residues. The V segment lost 3 bases and the J segment 2 bases; nucleotides outside the gene matches: 3. CDR1 LNHDA and CDR2 SQIVND come from the germline V gene (reference sequence). Here the CDR3 reads CASSMFSGAYEQYF. CDR3 nucleotides: TGTGCCAGTAGTATGTTTAGCGGGGCCTACGAGCAGTACTTC.

This clone came up a few times. V is TRBV5-4 and J is TRBJ2-3; 12 nucleotides line up with TRBD2. The CDR3 loop spans 15 amino acids. Germline values: CDR1 SGHNT, CDR2 YYREEE (reference sequence). Trimming took 6 bases from V and 8 from J; bases not matched to a gene: 10. CDR3 sequence (DNA): TGTGCCAGCACTAGGACTAGCGGGGCGGGCGCTACGCAGTATTTT. Translation gives CASTRTSGAGATQYF.

Regarding this clone: In the same sample, other DNA sequences code for this CDR3. V gene TRBV7-2 combines with J gene TRBJ2-5; 15 bases agree with TRBD2. V was clipped by 4 bases and J by 2 bases; unmatched bases: 2. CDR1 is SGHTA and CDR2 is FQGNSA in the germline V gene. This CDR3 contains 16 residues. CDR3 region: CASSSGLAGGQETQYF. CDR3 sequence (DNA): TGTGCCAGCAGCTCTGGACTAGCGGGAGGGCAAGAGACCCAGTACTTC.

The chain couples TRBV28 to TRBJ2-1, with 9 bases lining up with TRBD2. This CDR3 is built from 15 residues. The J segment lost 9 bases and the V segment lost 5 bases, leaving 11 bases of the junction unmatched. Germline values: CDR1 MDHEN, CDR2 SYDVKM. In DNA form, the CDR3 reads TGTGCCAGCAGTAAGGGACTAGCATTCCCCACTGAGCAGTTCTTC. Translating it yields CASSKGLAFPTEQFF.

The CDR3 DNA follows: TGTGCCAGTAGCTTCGGGACTAGCGGGACAGAGACCCAGTACTTC. It codes for CASSFGTSGTETQYF. The V and J genes are TRBV19 and TRBJ2-5; 13 bases are shared with TRBD2. Germline CDR1 reads LNHDA; CDR2 reads SQIVND (reference sequence). The CDR3 is made up of 15 amino acids. V was pared by 6 bases and J by 4 bases, with 5 bases of the junction left unmatched.

With regard to this clone: The junction does not match germline at one end; this may be a read error. The gene calls are TRBV7-9 and TRBJ2-7, with 12 bases matching TRBD1. The CDR3 extends over 16 amino acids. The germline V gene encodes CDR1 SEHNR and CDR2 FQNEAQ (reference sequence). The CDR3 DNA reads as TGTTCCAGCAGTCTACCGGGACAGGGGGCGCTTTACGAGCAGTACTTC. Its protein product is CSSSLPGQGALYEQYF.

The chain uses TRBV6-6 and TRBJ2-1; tentative D call: TRBD1 (5 bases). Trimming took off 2 bases at V and 6 bases at J, with 11 bases between the two ends. The CDR3 has 14 residues. The V gene's germline CDR1 is MNHNY and CDR2 SVGAGI (reference sequence). This chain's CDR3 is CASSYDVRVNEQFF. In nucleotides, the CDR3 is TGTGCCAGCAGTTACGACGTCAGGGTCAATGAGCAGTTCTTC.

This clone was counted a single time. The genes are TRBV4-1 and TRBJ2-7; weak D call: TRBD1 (5 bases). Germline loops: CDR1 MGHRA, CDR2 YSYEKL. V was trimmed by 3 bases and J by 2 bases, leaving 11 bases between them. This CDR3 spans 14 amino acids. In DNA, the CDR3 is TGCGCCAGCAGCCACAGGGAAGGCACCTACGAGCAGTACTTC. Encoded protein: CASSHREGTYEQYF.

The chain links TRBV29-1 to TRBJ2-5; 7 bases match TRBD2. V lost 6 bases to trimming and J lost 2 bases; unmatched junction nucleotides: 12. The germline V gene has CDR1 SQVTM and CDR2 ANQGSEA. This CDR3 region has 15 residues. The CDR3 spells CSVPPVASGQETQYF. DNA of the CDR3: TGCAGCGTCCCCCCGGTCGCTAGCGGTCAAGAGACCCAGTACTTC.

The chain couples TRBV4-1 to TRBJ2-2; 9 bases line up with TRBD2. This CDR3 is 17 amino acids long. Germline V gene sequence: CDR1 MGHRA, CDR2 YSYEKL. The ends lost 4 bases at V and 1 base at J; junction bases unmatched: 7. CDR3 DNA sequence: TGCGCCAGCAGCCCTAATATAGCGGGAGTGAACACCGGGGAGCTGTTTTTT. Translated, it gives CASSPNIAGVNTGELFF.

The chain combines TRBV6-6 with TRBJ2-2; possibly TRBD1 for D (5 bases). The CDR3 loop spans 14 amino acids. V dropped 7 bases and J dropped 4 bases, with 13 bases sitting between them. Looked up from germline, CDR1 is MNHNY and CDR2 is SVGAGI (reference sequence). The CDR3 DNA is TGTGCCAGCAACGTCGACAGCACCACCGGGGAGCTGTTTTTT. It codes for CASNVDSTTGELFF.

The CDR3 loop reads CASSFRDRETYEQYF. Written as DNA, the CDR3 is TGCGCCAGCAGCTTCCGGGACAGGGAGACCTACGAGCAGTACTTC. The chain recombines TRBV4-1 with TRBJ2-7, with 9 bases lining up with TRBD1. The trim removed 5 bases at V and 2 bases at J, leaving 7 bases unmatched. Germline CDR1 is MGHRA and CDR2 is YSYEKL. The CDR3 extends over 15 amino acids.

The chain uses TRBV27 and TRBJ2-5; TRBD1 aligns across 8 bases. The CDR3 totals 14 residues. V dropped 4 bases and J dropped 5; count of bases not matched to a gene: 6. CDR1 is MNHEY and CDR2 is SMNVEV in the germline V gene (reference sequence). CDR3 coding DNA: TGTGCCAGCAGTTCAGGGGGCTATTGGGAGACCCAGTACTTC. It yields the protein CASSSGGYWETQYF.

This clone has a single count. The chain is built from TRBV6-1 and TRBJ2-7, with 9 bases fitting TRBD2. V lost 6 bases to trimming and J lost 3 bases; unmatched junction nucleotides: 6. The CDR3 has 14 residues. CDR1 and CDR2 (germline): MNHNS, SASEGT. CDR3 sequence reads: CASSLAGLIYEQYF. The CDR3 bases are TGTGCCAGCAGCCTAGCGGGGCTTATCTACGAGCAGTACTTC.

This sequence joins TRBV2 and TRBJ2-7, with a tentative D call TRBD1 (7 bases). CDR3 length equals 12 residues. V lost 7 bases and J 1 base, leaving 8 bases between the germline ends. Per the germline V gene, CDR1 is SNHLY and CDR2 is FYNNEI. CDR3 sequence: CASTGGSYEQYF. The CDR3 DNA reads TGTGCCAGCACAGGGGGGTCCTACGAGCAGTACTTC.

The chain has TRBV6-5 and TRBJ2-1; a possible D gene is TRBD2 (6 bases). Germline V gene lookup returns CDR1 MNHEY and CDR2 SVGAGI. Deletions cut 2 bases from V and 9 bases from J, with 14 bases between. CDR3 length equals 14 residues. The CDR3 DNA sequence: TGTGCCAGCAGTTACACCCGGGAGCGCGGTGAGCAGTTCTTC. Protein: CASSYTRERGEQFF.

As for this clone: This specimen includes other DNA sequences encoding the same CDR3. The chain recombines TRBV5-1 with TRBJ2-1; TRBD1 matches 7 bases. V gave up 3 bases and J gave up 5 bases; unmatched junction bases: 8. CDR1 and CDR2 from the germline V gene are SGHRS and YFSETQ. The CDR3 contains 15 residues. The CDR3: CASSSGQAGDNEQFF. The DNA of the CDR3 is TGCGCCAGCAGCTCTGGACAGGCCGGGGACAATGAGCAGTTCTTC.

The chain employs TRBV7-9 and TRBJ2-1; D ambiguous. The length of the CDR3 is 11 residues. Germline assignment: CDR1 SEHNR and CDR2 FQNEAQ (reference sequence). Trimming removed 7 bases at V and 10 bases at J, with 11 bases between. The CDR3 loop reads CASTPLTEQFF. The CDR3 bases are TGTGCCAGCACCCCCCTTACAGAGCAGTTCTTC.

CDR3 sequence reads: CASSYVAGNTEAFF. CDR3 bases: TGTGCCAGCAGTTACGTGGCAGGGAACACTGAAGCTTTCTTT. The genes are TRBV6-6 and TRBJ1-1; D uncertain. The CDR3 runs 14 residues. Germline CDR1 is MNHNY and CDR2 is SVGAGI (reference sequence). V was shortened by 2 bases and J by 1 base, with 8 bases between the two germline ends.

V and J are TRBV4-3 and TRBJ1-3, with TRBD1 matching over 7 bases. The germline gives CDR1 LGHNA, CDR2 YSLEER. Losses at the gene ends were 5 bases for V and 0 bases for J; bases not matched to a gene: 7. The CDR3 extends over 16 amino acids. The CDR3 reads CASSRGQPYSGNTIYF. DNA of the CDR3: TGCGCCAGCAGCAGGGGACAGCCCTACTCTGGAAACACCATATATTTT.

The rearrangement links TRBV5-1 to TRBJ2-2; 7 bases are shared with TRBD2. Germline V CDR1 and CDR2: SGHRS, YFSETQ. The CDR3 has 15 residues. Trimming took 0 bases from V and 5 from J; bases not matched to a gene: 4. The CDR3 DNA follows: TGCGCCAGCAGCTTGGTGCAGGGAGGGACCGGGGAGCTGTTTTTT. Translation gives CASSLVQGGTGELFF.

V and J are TRBV6-1 and TRBJ1-3; 8 nucleotides align to TRBD1. The CDR3 covers 15 residues. J gave up 0 bases and V 5 bases, and 3 bases lay outside the gene matches. Germline V gene sequence: CDR1 MNHNS, CDR2 SASEGT. The CDR3 loop is CASSKGQGSGNTIYF. CDR3 DNA: TGTGCCAGCAGTAAAGGACAGGGCTCTGGAAACACCATATATTTT.